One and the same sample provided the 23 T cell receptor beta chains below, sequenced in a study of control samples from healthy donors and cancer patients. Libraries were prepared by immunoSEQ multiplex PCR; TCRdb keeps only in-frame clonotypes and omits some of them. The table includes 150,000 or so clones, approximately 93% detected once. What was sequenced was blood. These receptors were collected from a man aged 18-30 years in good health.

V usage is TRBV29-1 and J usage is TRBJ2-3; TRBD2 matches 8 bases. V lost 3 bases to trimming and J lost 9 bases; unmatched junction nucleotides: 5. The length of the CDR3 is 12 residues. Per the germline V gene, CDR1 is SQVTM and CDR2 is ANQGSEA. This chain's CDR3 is CSVDLAGYTQYF. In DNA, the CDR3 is TGCAGCGTTGATTTAGCGGGATACACGCAGTATTTT.

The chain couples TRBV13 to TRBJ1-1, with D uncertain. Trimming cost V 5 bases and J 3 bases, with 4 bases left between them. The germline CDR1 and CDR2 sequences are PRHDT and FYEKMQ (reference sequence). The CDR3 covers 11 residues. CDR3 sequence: CASSTHTEAFF. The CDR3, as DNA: TGTGCCAGCAGCACCCACACTGAAGCTTTCTTT.

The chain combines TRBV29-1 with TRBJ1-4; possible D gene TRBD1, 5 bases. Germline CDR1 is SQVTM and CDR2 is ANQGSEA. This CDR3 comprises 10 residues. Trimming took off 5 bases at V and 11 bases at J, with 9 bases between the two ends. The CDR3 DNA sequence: TGCAGCGTTAGCAGGGACAAACTGTTTTTT. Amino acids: CSVSRDKLFF. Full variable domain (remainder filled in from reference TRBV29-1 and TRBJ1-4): SAVISQKPSRDICQRGTSLTIQCQVDSQVTMMFWYRQQPGQSLTLIATANQGSEATYESGFVIDKFPISRPNLTFSTLTVSNMSPEDSSIYLCSVSRDKLFFGSGTQLSVL.

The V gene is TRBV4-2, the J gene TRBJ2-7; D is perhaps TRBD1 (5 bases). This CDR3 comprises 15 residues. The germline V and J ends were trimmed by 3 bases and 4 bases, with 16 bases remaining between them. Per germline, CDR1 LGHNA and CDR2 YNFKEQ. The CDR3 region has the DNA TGTGCCAGCAGCCAGGCTTTCCAAGGGGCGTACGAGCAGTACTTC. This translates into CASSQAFQGAYEQYF.

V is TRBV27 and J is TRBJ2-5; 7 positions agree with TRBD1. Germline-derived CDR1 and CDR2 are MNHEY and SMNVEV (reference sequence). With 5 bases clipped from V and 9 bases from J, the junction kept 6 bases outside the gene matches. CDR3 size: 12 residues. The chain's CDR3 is CASSLQGRPQYF. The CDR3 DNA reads TGTGCCAGCAGTCTACAGGGGCGGCCCCAGTACTTC.

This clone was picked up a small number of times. In nucleotides, the CDR3 is TGTGCCAGCAGTGAATTACAGGGAACAGATACGCAGTATTTT. Translated, it gives CASSELQGTDTQYF. The chain couples TRBV6-1 to TRBJ2-3; possibly TRBD1 for D (6 bases). CDR1 is MNHNS, CDR2 SASEGT, per germline. The CDR3 contains 14 residues. V lost 2 bases and J 3 bases, leaving 9 bases between the germline ends.

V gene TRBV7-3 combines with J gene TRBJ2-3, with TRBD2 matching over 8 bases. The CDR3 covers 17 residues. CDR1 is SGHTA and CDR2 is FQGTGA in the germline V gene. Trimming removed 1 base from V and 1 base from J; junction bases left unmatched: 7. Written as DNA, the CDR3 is TGTGCCAGCAGCTTAAATCCGGGGGGGCCTCGCACAGATACGCAGTATTTT. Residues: CASSLNPGGPRTDTQYF.

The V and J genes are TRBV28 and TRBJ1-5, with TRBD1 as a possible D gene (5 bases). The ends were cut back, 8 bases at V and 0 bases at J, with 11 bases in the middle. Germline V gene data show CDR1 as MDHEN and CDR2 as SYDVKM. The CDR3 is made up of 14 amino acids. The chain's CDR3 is CASGGQISNQPQHF. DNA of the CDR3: TGTGCCAGCGGAGGACAAATTAGCAATCAGCCCCAGCATTTT.

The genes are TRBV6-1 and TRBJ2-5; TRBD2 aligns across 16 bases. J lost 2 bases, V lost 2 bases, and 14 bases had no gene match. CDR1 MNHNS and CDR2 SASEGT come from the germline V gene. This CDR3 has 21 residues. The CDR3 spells CASSEMIGSGLAGGGQETQYF. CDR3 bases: TGTGCCAGCAGTGAAATGATAGGGTCGGGACTAGCGGGAGGGGGACAAGAGACCCAGTACTTC.

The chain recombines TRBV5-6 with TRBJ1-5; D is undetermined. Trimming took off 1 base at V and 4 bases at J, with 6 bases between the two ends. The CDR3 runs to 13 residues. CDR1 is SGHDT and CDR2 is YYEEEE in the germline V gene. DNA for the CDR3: TGTGCCAGCAGCTTGTGGAATAATCAGCCCCAGCATTTT. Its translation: CASSLWNNQPQHF.

The CDR3 is CASSFSDYNEQFF. CDR3 DNA: TGTGCCAGCAGCTTTTCAGATTACAATGAGCAGTTCTTC. The chain recombines TRBV6-5 with TRBJ2-1; D is unresolved. V was cut by 6 bases and J by 4 bases, with 10 bases left in between. The CDR3 sequence is 13 residues long. Germline V gene sequence: CDR1 MNHEY, CDR2 SVGAGI.

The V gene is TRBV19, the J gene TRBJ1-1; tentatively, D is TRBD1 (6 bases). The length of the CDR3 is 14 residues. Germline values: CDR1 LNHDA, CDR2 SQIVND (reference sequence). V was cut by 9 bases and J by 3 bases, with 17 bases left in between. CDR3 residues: CASFPGGRDTEAFF. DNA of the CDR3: TGTGCCAGCTTTCCTGGGGGGCGGGACACTGAAGCTTTCTTT.

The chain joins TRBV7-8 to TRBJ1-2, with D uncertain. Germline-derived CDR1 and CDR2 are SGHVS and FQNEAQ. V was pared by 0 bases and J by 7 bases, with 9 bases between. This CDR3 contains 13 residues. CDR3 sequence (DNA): TGTGCCAGCAGCTTAGCCGTACAAGGTGGCTACACCTTC. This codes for CASSLAVQGGYTF.

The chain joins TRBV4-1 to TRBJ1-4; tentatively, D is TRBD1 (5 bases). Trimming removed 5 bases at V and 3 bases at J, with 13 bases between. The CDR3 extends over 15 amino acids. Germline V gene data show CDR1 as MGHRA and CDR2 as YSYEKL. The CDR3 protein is CASSERDGPNEKLFF. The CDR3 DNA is TGCGCCAGCAGCGAACGGGACGGCCCTAATGAAAAACTGTTTTTT.

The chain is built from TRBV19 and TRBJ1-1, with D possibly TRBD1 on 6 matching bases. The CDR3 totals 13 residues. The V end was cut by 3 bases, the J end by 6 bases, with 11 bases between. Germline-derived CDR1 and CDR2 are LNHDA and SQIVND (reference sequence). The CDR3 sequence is CASSILGAAEAFF. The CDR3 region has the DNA TGTGCCAGTAGTATCCTGGGGGCCGCTGAAGCTTTCTTT.

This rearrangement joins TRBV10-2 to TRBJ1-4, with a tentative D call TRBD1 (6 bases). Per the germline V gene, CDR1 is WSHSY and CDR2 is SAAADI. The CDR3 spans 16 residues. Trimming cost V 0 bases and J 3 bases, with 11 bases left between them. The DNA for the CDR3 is TGCGCCAGCAGTGAGTCTTTGGGGGGCTCTAATGAAAAACTGTTTTTT. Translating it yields CASSESLGGSNEKLFF.

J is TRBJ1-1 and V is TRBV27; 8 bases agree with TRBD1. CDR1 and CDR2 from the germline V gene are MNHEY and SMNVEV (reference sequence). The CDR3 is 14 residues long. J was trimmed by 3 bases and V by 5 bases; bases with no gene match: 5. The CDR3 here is CASSRGQGYTEAFF. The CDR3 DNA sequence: TGTGCCAGCAGTAGAGGACAGGGTTACACTGAAGCTTTCTTT.

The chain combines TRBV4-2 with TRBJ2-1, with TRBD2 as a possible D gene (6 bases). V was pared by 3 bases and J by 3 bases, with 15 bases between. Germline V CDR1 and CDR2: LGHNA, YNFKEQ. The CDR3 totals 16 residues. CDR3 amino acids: CASSHLFGSGYNEQFF. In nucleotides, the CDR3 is TGTGCCAGCAGCCATCTGTTTGGTAGCGGCTACAATGAGCAGTTCTTC.

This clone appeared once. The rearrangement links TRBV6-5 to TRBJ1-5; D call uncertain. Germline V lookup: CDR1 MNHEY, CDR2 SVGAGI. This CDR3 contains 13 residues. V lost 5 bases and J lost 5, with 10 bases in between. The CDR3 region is CASSPSPHQPQHF. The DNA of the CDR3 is TGTGCCAGCAGTCCCTCCCCCCATCAGCCCCAGCATTTT.

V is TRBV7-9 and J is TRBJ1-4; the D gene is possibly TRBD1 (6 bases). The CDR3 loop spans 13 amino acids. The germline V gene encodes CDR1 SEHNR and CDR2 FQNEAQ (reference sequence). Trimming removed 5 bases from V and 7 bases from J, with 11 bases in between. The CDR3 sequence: CASSPGTPEKLFF. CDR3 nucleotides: TGTGCCAGCAGCCCCGGGACACCTGAAAAACTGTTTTTT.

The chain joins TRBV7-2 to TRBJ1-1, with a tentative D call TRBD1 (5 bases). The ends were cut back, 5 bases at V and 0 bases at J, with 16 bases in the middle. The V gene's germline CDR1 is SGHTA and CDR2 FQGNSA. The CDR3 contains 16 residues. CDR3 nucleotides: TGTGCCAGCAGCCCCCCTAAGGCGGGGGTGAACACTGAAGCTTTCTTT. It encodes CASSPPKAGVNTEAFF.

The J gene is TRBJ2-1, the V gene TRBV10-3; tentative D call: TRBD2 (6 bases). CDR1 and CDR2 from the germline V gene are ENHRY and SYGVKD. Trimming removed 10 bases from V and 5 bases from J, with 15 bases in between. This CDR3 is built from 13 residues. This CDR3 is CATSGGSDNEQFF. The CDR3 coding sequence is TGTGCCACTTCCGGGGGTTCCGACAATGAGCAGTTCTTC.

The CDR3 here is CASSARLSTGIETQYF. In DNA, the CDR3 is TGTGCCAGCAGTGCCCGCCTCAGTACAGGTATAGAGACCCAGTACTTC. V usage is TRBV6-1 and J usage is TRBJ2-5; D might be TRBD1 (5 bases). The CDR3 consists of 16 residues. V dropped 4 bases and J dropped 4 bases, with 19 bases sitting between them. Germline lookup yields CDR1 MNHNS and CDR2 SASEGT.